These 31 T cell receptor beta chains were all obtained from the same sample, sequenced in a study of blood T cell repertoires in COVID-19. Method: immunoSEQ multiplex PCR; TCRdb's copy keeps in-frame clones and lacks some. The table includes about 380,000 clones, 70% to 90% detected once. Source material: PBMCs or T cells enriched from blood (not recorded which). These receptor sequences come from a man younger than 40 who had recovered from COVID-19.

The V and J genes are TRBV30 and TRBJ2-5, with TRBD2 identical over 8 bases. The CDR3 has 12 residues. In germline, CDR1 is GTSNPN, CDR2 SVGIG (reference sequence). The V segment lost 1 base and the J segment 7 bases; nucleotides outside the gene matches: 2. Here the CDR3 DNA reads TGTGCCTGGAGTGGTAGCGGGGCGACCCAGTACTTC. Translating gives CAWSGSGATQYF.

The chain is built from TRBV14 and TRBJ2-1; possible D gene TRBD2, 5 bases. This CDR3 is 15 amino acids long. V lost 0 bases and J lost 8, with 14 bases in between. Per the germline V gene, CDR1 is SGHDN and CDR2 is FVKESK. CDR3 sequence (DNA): TGTGCCAGCAGCCAAGAACCGGGGAGTACCCATGAGCAGTTCTTC. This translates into CASSQEPGSTHEQFF.

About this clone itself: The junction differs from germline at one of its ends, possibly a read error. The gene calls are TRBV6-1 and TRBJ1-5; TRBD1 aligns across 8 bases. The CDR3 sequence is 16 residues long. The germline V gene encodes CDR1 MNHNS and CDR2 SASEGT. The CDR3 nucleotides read TGTGCCAGCCGTGATGAAAACAGGGGGTCCCATCAGCCCCAGCATTTT. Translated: CASRDENRGSHQPQHF.

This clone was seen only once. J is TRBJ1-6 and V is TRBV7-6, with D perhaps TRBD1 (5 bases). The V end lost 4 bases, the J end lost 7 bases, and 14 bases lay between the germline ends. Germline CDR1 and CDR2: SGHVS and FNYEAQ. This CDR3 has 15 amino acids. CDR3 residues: CASSSEGRFNSPLHF. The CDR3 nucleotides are TGTGCCAGCAGCTCGGAGGGGAGGTTCAATTCACCCCTCCACTTT.

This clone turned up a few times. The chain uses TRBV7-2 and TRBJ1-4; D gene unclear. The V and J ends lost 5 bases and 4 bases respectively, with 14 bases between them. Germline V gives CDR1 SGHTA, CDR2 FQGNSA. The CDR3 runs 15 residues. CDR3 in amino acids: CASSLQVVYNEKLFF. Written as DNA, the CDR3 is TGTGCCAGCAGCCTTCAGGTTGTTTATAATGAAAAACTGTTTTTT.

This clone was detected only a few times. The CDR3 loop reads CASRRTGPTEAFF. In DNA, the CDR3 is TGTGCCAGCAGAAGGACAGGACCTACTGAAGCTTTCTTT. The rearrangement joins TRBV12-3 or TRBV12-4 to TRBJ1-1, with TRBD1 identical over 7 bases. The CDR3 runs to 13 residues. V gave up 6 bases and J gave up 5 bases; unmatched junction bases: 6.

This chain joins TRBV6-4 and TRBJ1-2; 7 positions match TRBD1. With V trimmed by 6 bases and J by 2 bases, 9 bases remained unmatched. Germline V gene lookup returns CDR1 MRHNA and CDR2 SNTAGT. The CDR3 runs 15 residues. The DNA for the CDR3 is TGTGCCAGCAGCCTCACAGGGGCATCCAACTATGGCTACACCTTC. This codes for CASSLTGASNYGYTF.

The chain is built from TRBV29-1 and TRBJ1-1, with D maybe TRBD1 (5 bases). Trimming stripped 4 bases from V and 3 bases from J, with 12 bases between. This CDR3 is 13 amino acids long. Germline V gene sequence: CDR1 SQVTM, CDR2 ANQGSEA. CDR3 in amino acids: CSVVIGGDTEAFF. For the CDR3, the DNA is TGCAGCGTTGTGATCGGGGGGGACACTGAAGCTTTCTTT.

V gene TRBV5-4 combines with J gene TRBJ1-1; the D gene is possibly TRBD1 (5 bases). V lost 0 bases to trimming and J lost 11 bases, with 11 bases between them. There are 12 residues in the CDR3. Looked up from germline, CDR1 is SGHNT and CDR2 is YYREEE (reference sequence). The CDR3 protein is CASSLAGGGAFF. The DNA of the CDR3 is TGTGCCAGCAGCTTGGCCGGGGGAGGCGCTTTCTTT.

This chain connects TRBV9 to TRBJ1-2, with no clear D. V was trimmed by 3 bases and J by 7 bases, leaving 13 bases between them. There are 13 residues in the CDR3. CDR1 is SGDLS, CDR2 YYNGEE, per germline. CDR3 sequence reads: CASSGRRIFGYTF. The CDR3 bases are TGTGCCAGCAGCGGCCGGCGGATCTTTGGCTACACCTTC.

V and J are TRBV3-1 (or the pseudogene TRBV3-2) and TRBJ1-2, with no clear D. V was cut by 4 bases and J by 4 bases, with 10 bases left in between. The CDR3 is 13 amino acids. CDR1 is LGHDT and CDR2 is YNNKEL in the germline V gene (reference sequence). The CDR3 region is CASSPEGFYGYTF. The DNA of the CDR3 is TGTGCCAGCAGCCCCGAGGGCTTCTATGGCTACACCTTC.

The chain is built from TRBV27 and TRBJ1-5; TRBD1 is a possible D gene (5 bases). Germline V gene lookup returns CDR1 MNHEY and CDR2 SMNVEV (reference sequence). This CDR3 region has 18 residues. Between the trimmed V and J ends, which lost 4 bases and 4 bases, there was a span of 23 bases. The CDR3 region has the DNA TGTGCCAGCAGTTCATCTCGGGGGGTCCCCATGATTAATCAGCCCCAGCATTTT. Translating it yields CASSSSRGVPMINQPQHF.

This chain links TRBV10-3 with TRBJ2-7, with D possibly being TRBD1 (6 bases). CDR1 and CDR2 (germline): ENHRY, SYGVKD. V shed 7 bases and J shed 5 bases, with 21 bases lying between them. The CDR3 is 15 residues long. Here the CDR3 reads CAIKEDSPSFNEQYF. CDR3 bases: TGTGCCATCAAGGAGGACAGCCCTTCTTTTAACGAGCAGTACTTC.

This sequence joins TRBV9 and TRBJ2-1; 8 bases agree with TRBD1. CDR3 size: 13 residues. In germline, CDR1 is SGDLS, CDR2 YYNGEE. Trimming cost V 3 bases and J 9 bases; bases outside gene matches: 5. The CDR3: CASSGTGSREQFF. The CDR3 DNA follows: TGTGCCAGCAGCGGGACAGGGAGCCGTGAGCAGTTCTTC.

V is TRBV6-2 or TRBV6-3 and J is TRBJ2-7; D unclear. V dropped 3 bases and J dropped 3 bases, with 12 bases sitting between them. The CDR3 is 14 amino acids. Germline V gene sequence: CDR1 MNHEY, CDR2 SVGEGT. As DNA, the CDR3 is TGTGCCAGCAGTTATCGGGTGGGTCTCTACGAGCAGTACTTC. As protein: CASSYRVGLYEQYF.

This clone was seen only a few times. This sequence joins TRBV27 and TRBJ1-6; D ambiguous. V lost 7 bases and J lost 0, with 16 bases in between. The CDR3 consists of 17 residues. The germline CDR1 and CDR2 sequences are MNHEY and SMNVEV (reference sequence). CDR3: CASTSTVTRSYNSPLHF. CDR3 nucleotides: TGTGCCAGCACCTCAACTGTTACTCGCTCCTATAATTCACCCCTCCACTTT.

In nucleotides, the CDR3 is TGTGCCAGCAGCGTAGGGGGGCCCAGCTCCTACGAGCAGTACTTC. Its protein is CASSVGGPSSYEQYF. V usage is TRBV9 and J usage is TRBJ2-7; tentatively, D is TRBD1 (6 bases). The germline V gene encodes CDR1 SGDLS and CDR2 YYNGEE. The CDR3 loop spans 15 amino acids. Between the trimmed V and J ends, which lost 0 bases and 0 bases, there was a span of 10 bases. Supplemented by reference TRBV9 and TRBJ2-7, the full variable domain reads DSGVTQTPKHLITATGQRVTLRCSPRSGDLSVYWYQQSLDQGLQFLIQYYNGEERAKGNILERFSAQQFPDLHSELNLSSLELGDSALYFCASSVGGPSSYEQYFGPGTRLTVT.

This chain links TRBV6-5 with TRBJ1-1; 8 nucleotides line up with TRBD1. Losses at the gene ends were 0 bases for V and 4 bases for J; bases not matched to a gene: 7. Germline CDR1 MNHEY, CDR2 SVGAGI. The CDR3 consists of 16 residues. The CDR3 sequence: CASSYSLDRVGTEAFF. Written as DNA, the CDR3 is TGTGCCAGCAGTTACTCGCTGGACAGGGTTGGCACTGAAGCTTTCTTT.

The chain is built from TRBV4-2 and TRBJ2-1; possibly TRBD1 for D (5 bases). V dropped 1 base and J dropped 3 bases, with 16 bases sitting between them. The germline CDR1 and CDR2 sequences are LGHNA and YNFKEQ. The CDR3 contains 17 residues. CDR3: CASSQGAYQQGYNEQFF. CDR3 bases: TGTGCCAGCAGCCAAGGGGCTTACCAGCAGGGCTACAATGAGCAGTTCTTC.

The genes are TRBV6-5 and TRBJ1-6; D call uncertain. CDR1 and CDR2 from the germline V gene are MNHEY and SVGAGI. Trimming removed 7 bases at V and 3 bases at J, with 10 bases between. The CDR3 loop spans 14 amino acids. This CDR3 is CASTNSGYNSPLHF. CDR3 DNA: TGTGCCAGCACCAACTCGGGCTATAATTCACCCCTCCACTTT.

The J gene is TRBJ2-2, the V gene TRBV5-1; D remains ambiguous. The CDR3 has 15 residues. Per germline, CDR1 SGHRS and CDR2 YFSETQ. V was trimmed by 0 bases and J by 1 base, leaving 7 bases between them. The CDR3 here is CASSLDGRNTGELFF. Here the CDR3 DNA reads TGCGCCAGCAGCTTGGACGGTAGGAACACCGGGGAGCTGTTTTTT.

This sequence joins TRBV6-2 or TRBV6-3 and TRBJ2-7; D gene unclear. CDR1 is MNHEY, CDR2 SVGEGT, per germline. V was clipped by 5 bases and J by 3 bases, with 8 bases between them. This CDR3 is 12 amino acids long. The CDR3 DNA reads TGTGCCAGCAGTCTCAGTAACTACGAGCAGTACTTC. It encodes CASSLSNYEQYF.

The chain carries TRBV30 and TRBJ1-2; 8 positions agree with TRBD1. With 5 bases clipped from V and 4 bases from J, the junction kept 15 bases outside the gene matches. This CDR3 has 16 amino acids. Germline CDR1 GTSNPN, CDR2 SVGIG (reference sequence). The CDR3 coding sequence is TGTGCCTGGGTAACCTCCTCCGGGACAGGCTTCTATGGCTACACCTTC. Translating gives CAWVTSSGTGFYGYTF. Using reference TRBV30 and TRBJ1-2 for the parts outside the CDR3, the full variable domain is SQTIHQWPATLVQPVGSPLSLECTVEGTSNPNLYWYRQAAGRGLQLLFYSVGIGQISSEVPQNLSASRPQDRQFILSSKKLLLSDSGFYLCAWVTSSGTGFYGYTFGSGTRLTVV.

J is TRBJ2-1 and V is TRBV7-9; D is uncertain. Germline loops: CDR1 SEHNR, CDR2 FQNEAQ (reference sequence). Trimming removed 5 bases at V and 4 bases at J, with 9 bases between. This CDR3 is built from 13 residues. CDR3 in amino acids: CASSPPRYNEQFF. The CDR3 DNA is TGTGCCAGCAGCCCGCCCCGGTACAATGAGCAGTTCTTC.

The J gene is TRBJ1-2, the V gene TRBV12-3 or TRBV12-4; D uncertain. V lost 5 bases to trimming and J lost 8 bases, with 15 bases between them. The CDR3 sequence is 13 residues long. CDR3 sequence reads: CASSREDRWGYTF. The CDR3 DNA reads TGTGCCAGCAGTAGGGAGGACCGGTGGGGCTACACCTTC.

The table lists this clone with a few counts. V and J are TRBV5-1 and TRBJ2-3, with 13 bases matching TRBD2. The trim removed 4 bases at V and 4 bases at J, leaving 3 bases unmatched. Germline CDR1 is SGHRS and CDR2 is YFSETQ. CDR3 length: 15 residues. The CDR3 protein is CASSPGTSGADTQYF. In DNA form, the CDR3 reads TGCGCCAGCAGCCCGGGGACTAGCGGGGCAGATACGCAGTATTTT.

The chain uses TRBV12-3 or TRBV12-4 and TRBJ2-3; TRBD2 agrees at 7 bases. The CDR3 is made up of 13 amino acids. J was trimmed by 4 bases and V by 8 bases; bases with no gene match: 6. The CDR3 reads CASRGVGSDTQYF. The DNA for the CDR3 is TGTGCCAGCCGGGGGGTAGGTTCAGATACGCAGTATTTT.

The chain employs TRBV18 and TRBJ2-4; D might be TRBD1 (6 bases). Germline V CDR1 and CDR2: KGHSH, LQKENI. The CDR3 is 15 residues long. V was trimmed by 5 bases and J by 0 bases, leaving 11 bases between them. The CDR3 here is CASSSTGGAKNIQYF. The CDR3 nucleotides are TGTGCCAGCTCATCGACAGGAGGAGCCAAAAACATTCAGTACTTC.

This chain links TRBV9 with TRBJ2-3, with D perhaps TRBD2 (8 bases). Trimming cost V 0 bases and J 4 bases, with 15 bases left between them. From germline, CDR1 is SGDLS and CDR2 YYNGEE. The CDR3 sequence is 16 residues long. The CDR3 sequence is CASSVVGLGQADTQYF. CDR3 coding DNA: TGTGCCAGCAGCGTAGTGGGACTAGGACAGGCAGATACGCAGTATTTT.

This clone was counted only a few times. The CDR3 is CASSSRDPNTGELFF. CDR3 bases: TGTGCCAGCAGCTCCAGGGATCCGAACACCGGGGAGCTGTTTTTT. The chain couples TRBV13 to TRBJ2-2, with D possibly being TRBD1 (5 bases). CDR1 and CDR2 (germline): PRHDT, FYEKMQ (reference sequence). This CDR3 comprises 15 residues. The V end was cut by 4 bases, the J end by 0 bases, with 9 bases between. The full variable domain, rest sourced from reference TRBV13 and TRBJ2-2, is AAGVIQSPRHLIKEKRETATLKCYPIPRHDTVYWYQQGPGQDPQFLISFYEKMQSDKGSIPDRFSAQQFSDYHSELNMSSLELGDSALYFCASSSRDPNTGELFFGEGSRLTVL.

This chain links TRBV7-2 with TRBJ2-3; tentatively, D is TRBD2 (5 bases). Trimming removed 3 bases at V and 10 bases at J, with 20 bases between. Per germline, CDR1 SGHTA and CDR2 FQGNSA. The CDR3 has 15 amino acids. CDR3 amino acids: CASSFLRSSSSAQYF. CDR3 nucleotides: TGTGCCAGCAGCTTTCTTAGGTCTAGCAGTTCGGCGCAGTATTTT.